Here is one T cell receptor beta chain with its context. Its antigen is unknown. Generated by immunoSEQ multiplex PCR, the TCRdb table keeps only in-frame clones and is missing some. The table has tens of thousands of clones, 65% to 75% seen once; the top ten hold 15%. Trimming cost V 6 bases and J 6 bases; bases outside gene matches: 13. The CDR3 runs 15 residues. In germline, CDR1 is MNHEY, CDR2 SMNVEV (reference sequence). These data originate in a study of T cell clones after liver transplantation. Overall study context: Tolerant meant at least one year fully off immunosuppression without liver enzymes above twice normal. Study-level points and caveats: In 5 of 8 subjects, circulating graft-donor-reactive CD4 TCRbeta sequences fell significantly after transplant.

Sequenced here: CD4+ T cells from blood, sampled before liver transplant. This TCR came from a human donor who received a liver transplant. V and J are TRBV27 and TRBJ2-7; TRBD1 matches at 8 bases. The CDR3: CASSHPPGTGREQYF. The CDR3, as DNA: TGTGCCAGCAGCCATCCCCCCGGGACAGGACGCGAGCAGTACTTC.